A single sample gave rise to the 27 T cell receptor beta chains below, sequenced in a study of vaccination effects on CD4 cells after COVID-19. Antigens of these TCRs are unknown. ViraFEST expansion of antigen-specific CD4+ T cells with viral peptide pools preceded sequencing. Culture lasted about ten days before CD4+ T cell isolation. Each vaccine recipient was nucleocapsid antibody negative and had no prior SARS-CoV-2 infection. Sequencing was performed with immunoSEQ multiplex PCR; in TCRdb, only in-frame clones are kept and a portion is missing. Found here are just under 45,000 clones, 70% to 80% of them singletons; the top ten hold less than 14%. The source was CD4+ T cells from PBMCs cultured with SARS-CoV-2 spike peptides, collected before COVID-19 vaccination. Receptors originate from a human donor who received a COVID-19 vaccine.

The chain uses TRBV5-4 and TRBJ1-1, with 7 bases lining up with TRBD1. Trimming removed 4 bases from V and 1 base from J; junction bases left unmatched: 7. The CDR3 is 15 residues long. Germline V CDR1 and CDR2: SGHNT, YYREEE (reference sequence). CDR3 in DNA: TGTGCCAGCAGCACACAGGGACAGCCGAACACTGAAGCTTTCTTT. Translation: CASSTQGQPNTEAFF.

The chain joins TRBV18 to TRBJ1-6; tentatively, D is TRBD1 (6 bases). The CDR3 runs to 17 residues. Germline assignment: CDR1 KGHSH and CDR2 LQKENI. Trimming left V 1 base short and J 7 bases short, with 17 bases between. CDR3 nucleotides: TGTGCCAGCTCACCACGCGGCGGTAACAGGGAGAATTCACCCCTCCACTTT. This gives the protein CASSPRGGNRENSPLHF.

This chain connects TRBV24-1 to TRBJ1-1, with TRBD1 matching 8 bases. The length of the CDR3 is 16 residues. J gave up 1 base and V 1 base, and 4 bases lay outside the gene matches. Per germline, CDR1 KGHDR and CDR2 SFDVKD. The CDR3, as DNA: TGTGCCACCAGTGATTTTATCAGGGGGCAGAACACTGAAGCTTTCTTT. Its translation: CATSDFIRGQNTEAFF.

The J gene is TRBJ2-3, the V gene TRBV5-1; no definite D call. The V end lost 0 bases, the J end lost 0 bases, and 8 bases lay between the germline ends. This CDR3 is built from 15 residues. Per the germline V gene, CDR1 is SGHRS and CDR2 is YFSETQ. The CDR3 bases are TGCGCCAGCAGCTTGGGGGGATCTAGCACAGATACGCAGTATTTT. This encodes CASSLGGSSTDTQYF. The full variable domain, with the rest looked up from reference TRBV5-1 and TRBJ2-3, is KAGVTQTPRYLIKTRGQQVTLSCSPISGHRSVSWYQQTPGQGLQFLFEYFSETQRNKGNFPGRFSGRQFSNSRSEMNVSTLELGDSALYLCASSLGGSSTDTQYFGPGTRLTVL.

The CDR3 bases are TGTGCCAGCAGCCCCTGGCGGGGGGCGGTGGTAGATACGCAGTATTTT. Protein: CASSPWRGAVVDTQYF. The chain recombines TRBV7-9 with TRBJ2-3; 8 bases are shared with TRBD2. The germline CDR1 and CDR2 sequences are SEHNR and FQNEAQ (reference sequence). V lost 5 bases and J lost 5; bases outside the gene matches: 12. This CDR3 comprises 16 residues.

CDR3 in DNA: TGTGCCAGCAGCAGCCAGGGGGCCAGAGAGACCCAGTACTTC. Translated, it gives CASSSQGARETQYF. The chain links TRBV7-2 to TRBJ2-5, with 8 bases that match TRBD1. The CDR3 runs 14 residues. Germline CDR1 reads SGHTA; CDR2 reads FQGNSA. Trimming took 5 bases from V and 4 from J; bases not matched to a gene: 6.

The V gene is TRBV6-5, the J gene TRBJ2-5, with 8 bases aligning to TRBD1. V dropped 4 bases and J dropped 5; count of bases not matched to a gene: 6. Germline loops: CDR1 MNHEY, CDR2 SVGAGI. The CDR3 is made up of 14 amino acids. The CDR3 protein is CASSLDRVYETQYF. The CDR3 bases are TGTGCCAGCAGTTTGGACAGGGTCTACGAGACCCAGTACTTC.

Here the CDR3 DNA reads TGTGCCAGCAGTTTGAGCGGGACGGCAGTGAGCTACACCTTC. Its protein is CASSLSGTAVSYTF. The chain couples TRBV28 to TRBJ1-2; weak D call: TRBD1 (5 bases). Looked up from germline, CDR1 is MDHEN and CDR2 is SYDVKM. V dropped 3 bases and J dropped 9 bases, with 17 bases sitting between them. The CDR3 sequence is 14 residues long.

This chain links TRBV11-2 with TRBJ1-1; D unresolved. CDR1 and CDR2 (germline): SGHAT, FQNNGV. Trimming cost V 0 bases and J 6 bases, with 11 bases left between them. The CDR3 length is 14 residues. The CDR3 sequence is CASSLERVVAEAFF. Written as DNA, the CDR3 is TGTGCCAGCAGCTTAGAGAGGGTTGTGGCTGAAGCTTTCTTT.

The V call is TRBV12-5, the J call TRBJ2-3; TRBD1 agrees at 7 bases. This CDR3 is built from 14 residues. CDR1 and CDR2 from the germline V gene are LGHNT and FRNRAP. The J segment lost 6 bases and the V segment lost 3 bases, leaving 6 bases of the junction unmatched. CDR3: CASGLGRGSDTQYF. CDR3 nucleotide sequence: TGTGCTAGTGGTTTAGGCAGGGGGTCCGATACGCAGTATTTT.

V and J are TRBV7-9 and TRBJ2-2; perhaps TRBD1 as D (6 bases). The V and J ends lost 5 bases and 1 base respectively, with 11 bases between them. Germline CDR1 and CDR2: SEHNR and FQNEAQ (reference sequence). CDR3 length equals 15 residues. Here the CDR3 reads CASSRGSLNTGELFF. The CDR3 DNA reads TGTGCCAGCAGCAGGGGGTCTTTGAACACCGGGGAGCTGTTTTTT.

The chain employs TRBV19 and TRBJ2-3, with D hard to call. With 3 bases removed from V and 1 base from J, the gap between germline ends came to 8 bases. The CDR3 contains 14 residues. Germline values: CDR1 LNHDA, CDR2 SQIVND (reference sequence). The CDR3 DNA reads as TGTGCCAGTAGTATGCCCGCGGGCACAGATACGCAGTATTTT. Its protein is CASSMPAGTDTQYF.

This clone turned up a few times. The V call is TRBV3-1 (or the pseudogene TRBV3-2), the J call TRBJ2-1; D is uncertain. Per germline, CDR1 LGHDT and CDR2 YNNKEL (reference sequence). This CDR3 has 12 residues. The V gene lost 2 bases and the J gene lost 10 bases, with 9 bases spanning the gap. The chain's CDR3 is CASSQSRKEQFF. The DNA for the CDR3 is TGTGCCAGCAGCCAATCCCGGAAAGAGCAGTTCTTC.

This clone was counted a single time. The chain carries TRBV4-3 and TRBJ2-7; maybe TRBD2 (5 bases). Between the trimmed V and J ends, which lost 4 bases and 0 bases, there was a span of 10 bases. This CDR3 is built from 14 residues. Germline V gives CDR1 LGHNA, CDR2 YSLEER. The CDR3 region is CASSPREVSYEQYV. The CDR3 DNA reads TGCGCCAGCAGCCCACGGGAAGTCTCCTACGAGCAGTACGTC.

CDR3 amino acids: CASSTLGGGRETQYF. Written as DNA, the CDR3 is TGCGCCAGCAGCACCCTCGGGGGAGGGAGGGAGACCCAGTACTTC. The chain is built from TRBV5-1 and TRBJ2-5; 7 positions match TRBD2. J gave up 5 bases and V 4 bases, and 11 bases lay outside the gene matches. This CDR3 region has 15 residues. From germline, CDR1 is SGHRS and CDR2 YFSETQ.

This clone is a singleton in its sample. The chain uses TRBV10-3 and TRBJ1-2, with D uncertain. The CDR3 sequence is 13 residues long. With 4 bases removed from V and 4 bases from J, the gap between germline ends came to 10 bases. CDR1 and CDR2 (germline): ENHRY, SYGVKD. The CDR3 region is CAISVSETYGYTF. In nucleotides, the CDR3 is TGTGCCATCAGTGTCTCAGAAACCTATGGCTACACCTTC.

Only one count was recorded for this clone. V and J are TRBV19 and TRBJ2-2, with a weak D call TRBD1 (7 bases). The CDR3 is made up of 15 amino acids. With 7 bases removed from V and 2 bases from J, the gap between germline ends came to 14 bases. Germline V CDR1 and CDR2: LNHDA, SQIVND (reference sequence). The CDR3 coding sequence is TGTGCCAGTACGCCAGGGGGGACTAACACCGGGGAGCTGTTTTTT. Its translation: CASTPGGTNTGELFF. The entire variable domain, with the rest obtained from reference TRBV19 and TRBJ2-2, is as follows: DGGITQSPKYLFRKEGQNVTLSCEQNLNHDAMYWYRQDPGQGLRLIYYSQIVNDFQKGDIAEGYSVSREKKESFPLTVTSAQKNPTAFYLCASTPGGTNTGELFFGEGSRLTVL.

The V call is TRBV5-4, the J call TRBJ1-2, with TRBD1 identical over 9 bases. Germline V lookup: CDR1 SGHNT, CDR2 YYREEE (reference sequence). This CDR3 is built from 15 residues. Trimming at V came to 0 bases and at J to 7 bases, leaving 7 bases not matched to a gene. The CDR3 region has the DNA TGTGCCAGCAGCTTGGTAACAGGGGGCGCAGCTGGCTACACCTTC. It specifies CASSLVTGGAAGYTF.

This clone appeared a single time. This rearrangement joins TRBV4-1 to TRBJ2-1; D unclear. From germline, CDR1 is MGHRA and CDR2 YSYEKL. V was pared by 4 bases and J by 7 bases, with 11 bases between. The CDR3 loop spans 13 amino acids. As DNA, the CDR3 is TGCGCCAGCAGCCCGCCTTTGGGAAATGAGCAGTTCTTC. Its translation is CASSPPLGNEQFF.

The V call is TRBV5-1, the J call TRBJ1-1; D remains ambiguous. The CDR3 is made up of 14 amino acids. V lost 2 bases to trimming and J lost 0 bases, with 8 bases between them. The germline gives CDR1 SGHRS, CDR2 YFSETQ. The CDR3: CASSFDGMNTEAFF. The CDR3 nucleotides read TGCGCCAGCAGCTTCGACGGCATGAACACTGAAGCTTTCTTT.

The gene calls are TRBV6-4 and TRBJ2-3, with D tentatively TRBD1 or TRBD2 (5 bases each). This CDR3 is 14 amino acids long. Trimming shortened V by 6 bases and J by 2 bases, and 12 bases separated the two germline ends. The germline gives CDR1 MRHNA, CDR2 SNTAGT. CDR3 nucleotide sequence: TGTGCCAGCAGCCGGGACCGAAACACAGATACGCAGTATTTT. It is translated as CASSRDRNTDTQYF.

For this clone: Other DNA sequences in the sample encode the same CDR3. V gene TRBV5-1 combines with J gene TRBJ1-3, with D hard to call. Germline-derived CDR1 and CDR2 are SGHRS and YFSETQ. This CDR3 spans 15 amino acids. Trimming stripped 0 bases from V and 1 base from J, with 8 bases between. The CDR3 reads CASSLGSTSGNTIYF. The CDR3 nucleotides read TGCGCCAGCAGCTTGGGAAGCACTTCTGGAAACACCATATATTTT.

The rearrangement links TRBV5-1 to TRBJ2-5; D could derive from TRBD1 or TRBD2 (5 bases each). The CDR3 has 14 residues. Trimming removed 2 bases at V and 5 bases at J, with 13 bases between. Germline CDR1 SGHRS, CDR2 YFSETQ. DNA of the CDR3: TGCGCCAGCAGCTTAACCGGGACGATGGAGACCCAGTACTTC. As protein: CASSLTGTMETQYF.

The chain combines TRBV6-6 with TRBJ2-7; TRBD2 matches at 8 bases. Germline CDR1 and CDR2: MNHNY and SVGAGI (reference sequence). Losses at the gene ends were 5 bases for V and 4 bases for J; bases not matched to a gene: 7. The CDR3 runs to 14 residues. The CDR3 here is CASSRGGAPYEQYV. The CDR3 DNA reads TGTGCCAGCAGTCGGGGGGGGGCCCCTTACGAGCAGTACGTC.

The rearrangement links TRBV6-1 to TRBJ2-1; D is undetermined. CDR3 length: 15 residues. Germline assignment: CDR1 MNHNS and CDR2 SASEGT. V lost 2 bases and J 7 bases, leaving 15 bases between the germline ends. The CDR3 sequence: CASSELARSLNEQFF. CDR3 bases: TGTGCCAGCAGTGAATTGGCGAGATCCCTTAATGAGCAGTTCTTC.

Judged by abundance, this clone is medium-sized. The rearrangement uses TRBV2 and TRBJ1-2; 8 bases are a match to TRBD1. This CDR3 comprises 13 residues. V gave up 5 bases and J gave up 3 bases; unmatched junction bases: 2. Germline values: CDR1 SNHLY, CDR2 FYNNEI. The chain's CDR3 is CASSSTGDYGYTF. The CDR3 nucleotides read TGTGCCAGCAGTTCGACAGGGGACTATGGCTACACCTTC.

The V call is TRBV5-1, the J call TRBJ2-5; 7 bases line up with TRBD1. Germline values: CDR1 SGHRS, CDR2 YFSETQ. The CDR3 is 15 residues long. Trimming removed 4 bases from V and 1 base from J; junction bases left unmatched: 7. The CDR3 region has the DNA TGCGCCAGCAGCCCGCAGGACAGGACCCAAGAGACCCAGTACTTC. This codes for CASSPQDRTQETQYF.